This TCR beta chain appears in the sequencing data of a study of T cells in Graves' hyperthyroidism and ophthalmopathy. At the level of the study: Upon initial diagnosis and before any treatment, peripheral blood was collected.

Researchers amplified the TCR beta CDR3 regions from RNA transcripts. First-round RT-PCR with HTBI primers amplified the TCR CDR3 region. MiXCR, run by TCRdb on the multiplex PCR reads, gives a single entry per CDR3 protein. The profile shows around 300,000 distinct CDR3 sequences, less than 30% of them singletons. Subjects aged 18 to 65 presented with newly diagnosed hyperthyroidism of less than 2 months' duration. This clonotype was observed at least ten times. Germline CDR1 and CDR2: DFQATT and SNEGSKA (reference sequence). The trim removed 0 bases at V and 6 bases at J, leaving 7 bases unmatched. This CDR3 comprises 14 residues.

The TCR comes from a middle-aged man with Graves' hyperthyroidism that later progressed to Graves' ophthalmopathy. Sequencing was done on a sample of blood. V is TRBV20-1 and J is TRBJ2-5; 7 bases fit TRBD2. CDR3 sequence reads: CSAREERDGKTQYF. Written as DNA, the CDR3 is TGCAGTGCTAGAGAGGAGCGGGATGGGAAGACCCAGTACTTC.